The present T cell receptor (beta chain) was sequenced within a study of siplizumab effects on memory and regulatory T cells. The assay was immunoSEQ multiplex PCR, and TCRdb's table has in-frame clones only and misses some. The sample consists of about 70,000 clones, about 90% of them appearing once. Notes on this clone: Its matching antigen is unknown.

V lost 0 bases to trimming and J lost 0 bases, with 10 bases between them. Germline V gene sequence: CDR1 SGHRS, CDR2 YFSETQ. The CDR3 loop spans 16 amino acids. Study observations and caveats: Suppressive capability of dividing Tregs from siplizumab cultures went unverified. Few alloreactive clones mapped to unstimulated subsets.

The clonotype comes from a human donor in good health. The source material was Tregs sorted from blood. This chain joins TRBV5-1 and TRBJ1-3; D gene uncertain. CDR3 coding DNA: TGCGCCAGCAGCTTGGGAGGCGAGATCTCTGGAAACACCATATATTTT. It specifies CASSLGGEISGNTIYF.